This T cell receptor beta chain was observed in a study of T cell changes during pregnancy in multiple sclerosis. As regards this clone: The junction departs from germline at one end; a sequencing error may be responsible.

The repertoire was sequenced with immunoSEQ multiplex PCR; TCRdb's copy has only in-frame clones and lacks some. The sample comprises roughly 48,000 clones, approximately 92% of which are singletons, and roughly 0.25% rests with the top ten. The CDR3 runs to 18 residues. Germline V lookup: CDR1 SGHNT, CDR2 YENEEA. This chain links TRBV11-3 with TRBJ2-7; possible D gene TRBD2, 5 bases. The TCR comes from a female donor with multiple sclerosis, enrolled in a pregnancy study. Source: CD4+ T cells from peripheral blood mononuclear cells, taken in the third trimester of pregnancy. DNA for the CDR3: TGTGCCATCAGCTCGGCTAGCTCTCGGATGGCGATACACTACGAGCAGTACTTC. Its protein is CAISSASSRMAIHYEQYF.